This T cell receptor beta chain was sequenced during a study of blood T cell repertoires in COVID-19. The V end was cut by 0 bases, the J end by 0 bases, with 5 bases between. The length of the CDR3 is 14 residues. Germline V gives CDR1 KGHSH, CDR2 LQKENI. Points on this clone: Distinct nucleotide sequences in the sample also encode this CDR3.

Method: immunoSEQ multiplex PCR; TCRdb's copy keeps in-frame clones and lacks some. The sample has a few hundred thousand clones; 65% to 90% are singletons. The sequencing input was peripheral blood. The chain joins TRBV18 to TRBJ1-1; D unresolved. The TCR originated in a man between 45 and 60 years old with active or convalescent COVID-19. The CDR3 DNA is TGTGCCAGCTCACCACCTTCAGTGAACACTGAAGCTTTCTTT. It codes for CASSPPSVNTEAFF.